Listed here are 10 T cell receptor beta chains from one sample, sequenced in a study of T-cell memory formation after mild COVID-19. TCRdb used MiXCR to reprocess the 5' RACE reads, holding one entry per CDR3 protein. In the table there are about half a million distinct CDR3 sequences, 15% to 20% of which are singletons. What was sequenced was PBMCs or a T cell subset sorted from them (not recorded which). Receptors were obtained from an adult woman who had mild COVID-19 (a few samples of this study predate the infection). Cell type and time point are not known.

The V call is TRBV7-3, the J call TRBJ2-1; 8 bases are shared with TRBD2. The CDR3 contains 15 residues. V lost 1 base, J lost 9 bases, and 8 bases stayed unmatched. CDR1 and CDR2 (germline): SGHTA, FQGTGA. CDR3 region: CASSLKRGTLTEQFF. CDR3 coding DNA: TGTGCCAGCAGCTTAAAGCGGGGGACCCTAACTGAGCAGTTCTTC.

This chain joins TRBV7-9 and TRBJ1-1; 7 bases align to TRBD1. V lost 1 base to trimming and J lost 10 bases; unmatched junction nucleotides: 6. CDR3 length: 13 amino acids. Looked up from germline, CDR1 is SEHNR and CDR2 is FQNEAQ (reference sequence). This CDR3 reads CASSLGQGDGAFF. The CDR3 nucleotides are TGTGCCAGCAGCTTAGGACAGGGTGACGGAGCTTTCTTT.

CDR3 sequence (DNA): TGTGCCAGCAGCTTGGGCGGGGAGCCCTCCCAGTATTTT. This encodes CASSLGGEPSQYF. This chain connects TRBV5-4 to TRBJ2-3, with TRBD2 as a possible D gene (6 bases). V lost 0 bases to trimming and J lost 12 bases, with 14 bases between them. Germline V gene lookup returns CDR1 SGHNT and CDR2 YYREEE (reference sequence). The CDR3 consists of 13 residues.

The rearrangement uses TRBV24-1 and TRBJ2-7, with 9 nucleotides matching TRBD2. This CDR3 region has 16 residues. The ends lost 4 bases at V and 4 bases at J; junction bases unmatched: 10. The germline gives CDR1 KGHDR, CDR2 SFDVKD. The DNA for the CDR3 is TGTGCCACCAGTGAGGGCGCGGCGGGAGGGATTTACGAGCAGTACTTC. This gives the protein CATSEGAAGGIYEQYF.

The gene calls are TRBV6-2 or TRBV6-3 and TRBJ2-5, with D uncertain. The CDR3 has 13 residues. V lost 5 bases and J 4 bases, leaving 11 bases between the germline ends. CDR1 MNHEY and CDR2 SVGEGT come from the germline V gene. CDR3 sequence (DNA): TGTGCCAGCAGTCCGATTCGAGGAGAGACCCAGTACTTC. Its translation: CASSPIRGETQYF.

V usage is TRBV5-4 and J usage is TRBJ1-1; 7 nucleotides match TRBD1. V was clipped by 4 bases and J by 11 bases; unmatched bases: 11. The CDR3 extends over 13 amino acids. From germline, CDR1 is SGHNT and CDR2 YYREEE (reference sequence). In nucleotides, the CDR3 is TGTGCCAGCAGCCCCGACGTGACAGGGCAGGCTTTCTTT. It codes for CASSPDVTGQAFF.

This clonotype has only one observation. The rearrangement joins TRBV24-1 to TRBJ2-3, with 8 positions matching TRBD2. Trimming removed 4 bases from V and 3 bases from J; junction bases left unmatched: 14. In germline, CDR1 is KGHDR, CDR2 SFDVKD. CDR3 length: 18 amino acids. The CDR3 bases are TGTGCCACCAGTGACCTCACCTCGTCGGGAGGGCTTACAGATACGCAGTATTTT. Amino acids: CATSDLTSSGGLTDTQYF.

The chain is built from TRBV25-1 and TRBJ2-5; TRBD1 matches at 9 bases. Germline trimming cut 7 bases from V and 4 bases from J; bases unmatched to any gene: 10. From germline, CDR1 is MGHDK and CDR2 SYGVNS. CDR3 size: 15 residues. CDR3 bases: TGTGCCAGCACCCCAGGGACAGGGTTGGGAGAGACCCAGTACTTC. Protein sequence: CASTPGTGLGETQYF.

This clonotype was counted many times. This rearrangement joins TRBV29-1 to TRBJ2-5; D not resolved. The CDR3 consists of 15 residues. V shed 4 bases and J shed 5 bases, with 20 bases lying between them. From germline, CDR1 is SQVTM and CDR2 ANQGSEA. The CDR3, as DNA: TGCAGCGTTGTCCCCTCTCCCTATAATGGGGAGACCCAGTACTTC. Translated, it gives CSVVPSPYNGETQYF.

The V and J genes are TRBV7-8 and TRBJ1-4; no clear D gene. V was shortened by 2 bases and J by 0 bases, with 10 bases between the two germline ends. The germline CDR1 and CDR2 sequences are SGHVS and FQNEAQ. The CDR3 contains 16 residues. The CDR3 DNA follows: TGTGCCAGCAGCTTACGCCCACCCCCAACTAATGAAAAACTGTTTTTT. Its protein is CASSLRPPPTNEKLFF.